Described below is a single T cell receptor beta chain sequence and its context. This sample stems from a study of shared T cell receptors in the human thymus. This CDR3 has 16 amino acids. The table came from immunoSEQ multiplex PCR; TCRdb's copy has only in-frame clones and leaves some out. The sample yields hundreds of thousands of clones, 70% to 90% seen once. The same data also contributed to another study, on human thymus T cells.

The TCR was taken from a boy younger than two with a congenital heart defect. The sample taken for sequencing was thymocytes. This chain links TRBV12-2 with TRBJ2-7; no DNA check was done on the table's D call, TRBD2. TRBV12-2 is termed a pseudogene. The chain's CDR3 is CASRSVGLAENYEQYF. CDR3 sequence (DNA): TGTGCAAGTCGCTCCGTTGGTCTAGCGGAAAACTACGAGCAGTACTTC.